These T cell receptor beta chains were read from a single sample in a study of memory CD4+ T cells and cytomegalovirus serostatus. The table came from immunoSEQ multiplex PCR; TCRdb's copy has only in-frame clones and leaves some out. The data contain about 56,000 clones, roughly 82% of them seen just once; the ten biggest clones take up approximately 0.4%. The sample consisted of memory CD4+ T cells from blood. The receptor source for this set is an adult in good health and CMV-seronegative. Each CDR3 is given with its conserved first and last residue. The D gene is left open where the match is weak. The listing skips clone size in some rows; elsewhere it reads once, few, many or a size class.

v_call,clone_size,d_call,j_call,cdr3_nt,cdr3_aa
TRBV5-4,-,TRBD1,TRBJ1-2,TGTGCCAGCAGCAGGGACAGCTTCTATGGCTACACCTTC,CASSRDSFYGYTF
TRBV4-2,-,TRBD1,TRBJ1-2,TGTGCCAGCAGCCAAGGAGACAGGGGTTACGCGGGCTACACCTTC,CASSQGDRGYAGYTF
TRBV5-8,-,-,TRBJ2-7,TGTGCCAGCAGCAGGTCCTACGAGCAGTACTTC,CASSRSYEQYF
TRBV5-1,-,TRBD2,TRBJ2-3,TGCGCCAGCAGCTTGCCGGGGGGGCCTGGAGATACGCAGTATTTT,CASSLPGGPGDTQYF
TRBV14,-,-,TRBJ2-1,TGTGCCAGCAGCCAACTCCTTCAGCAGTTCTTC,CASSQLLQQFF
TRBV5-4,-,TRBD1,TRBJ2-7,TGTGCCAGCAGCTGGACAGGGGAGCACGAGCAGTACTTC,CASSWTGEHEQYF
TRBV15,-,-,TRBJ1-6,TGTGCCACCAGCAGAGATAAGACCTCACCCCTCCACTTT,CATSRDKTSPLHF
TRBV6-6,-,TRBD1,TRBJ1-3,TGTGCCAGCAGAGGACAGGGGTCCGGAAACACCATATATTTT,CASRGQGSGNTIYF
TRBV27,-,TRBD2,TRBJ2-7,TGTGCCAGCAGTTTTGAGCGGGGGTCATACGAGCAGTACTTC,CASSFERGSYEQYF
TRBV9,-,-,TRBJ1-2,TGTGCCAGCAGCGTAGGGATTACCCGACAGCTCGAGATCTATGGCTACACCTTC,CASSVGITRQLEIYGYTF
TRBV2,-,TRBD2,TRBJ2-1,TGTGCCAGCAGTGCGTCAGGACTAGTAGGGTCCTACAATGAGCAGTTCTTC,CASSASGLVGSYNEQFF
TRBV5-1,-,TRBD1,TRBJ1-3,TGCGCCAGCAGCCGGGACAGGCCGAGCTCTGGAAACACCATATATTTT,CASSRDRPSSGNTIYF
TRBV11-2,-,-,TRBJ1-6,TGTGCCAGCAGCTTAGAAACTCTTGGCTATAATTCACCCCTCCACTTT,CASSLETLGYNSPLHF
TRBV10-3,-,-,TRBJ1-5,TGTGCCATCAATGGACAGTACAATCAGCCCCAGCATTTT,CAINGQYNQPQHF
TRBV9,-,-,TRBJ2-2,TGTGCCAGCGCACGTGGGGTCGGGGAGCTGTTTTTT,CASARGVGELFF
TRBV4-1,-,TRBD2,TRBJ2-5,TGCGCCAGCAGCCGCATCCCTAGCGGGGGGTACCAAGAGACCCAGTACTTC,CASSRIPSGGYQETQYF
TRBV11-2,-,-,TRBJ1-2,TGTGCCAGCAGCTTATCCGGACGGGGGTTAGGCTACACCTTC,CASSLSGRGLGYTF
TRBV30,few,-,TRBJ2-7,TGTGCCTGGAGTGAAGACTACGAGCAGTACTTC,CAWSEDYEQYF
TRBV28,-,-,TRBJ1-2,TGTGCCAGCAGTTCCCCTGGGTGGGGGAAACTAAACTATGGCTACACCTTC,CASSSPGWGKLNYGYTF
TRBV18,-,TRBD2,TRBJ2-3,TGTGCCAGCTCACGGGGTAGCGGGGTCACAGATACGCAGTATTTT,CASSRGSGVTDTQYF
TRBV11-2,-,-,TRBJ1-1,TGTGCCAGCAGCTTAGGGGGGCGGACTGAAGCTTTCTTT,CASSLGGRTEAFF
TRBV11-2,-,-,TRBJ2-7,TGTGCCAGCAGCCGTGACGGGACCGAGACGTCCGAGCAGTACTTC,CASSRDGTETSEQYF